This T cell receptor (beta chain) was sequenced during a study of T-cell memory formation after mild COVID-19 (TCRdb year 2021). Study-wide context: TCR sequence clusters from the two donors were found to be largely donor specific. Longitudinal TCRalpha and TCRbeta repertoire sequencing tracked T-cell clones expanding and contracting after mild COVID-19 in two donors. The cohort was made up of two young adult volunteers, one female and one male, who were previously healthy. What the research found in general, with its limitations: SARS-CoV-2 specificity of the second-wave clones peaking on day 37 was not confirmed. Clones that contracted from day 15 to 85 showed balanced CD4/CD8 phenotypes, whereas a second wave of clones that expanded from day 15 to 37 leaned towards CD4+. Only a couple of mild cases were covered in the study, and larger cohorts including severe cases with pre-infection samples were considered necessary. Contracting CD4+ clones turned up mainly in the CM and EM memory subsets, whereas EMRA was where CD8+ clones were enriched. Some responding clones were found in pre-infection memory, which suggests that pre-existing cross-reactive memory T cells took part in the SARS-CoV-2 response.

PBMCs were isolated by Ficoll-Paque density gradient centrifugation. Details on this clonotype: Its antigen specificity is not known. Base-call qualities are not available, and no considerably larger clone is one nucleotide away.

These reads were obtained on an Illumina NovaSeq 6000. TCRalpha and TCRbeta cDNA libraries were constructed by 5'RACE with constant-segment primers, with sample barcodes and unique molecular identifiers being introduced. RNA was extracted from every sample with Trizol reagent. The libraries were amplified in two PCR steps, and the second step added a second sample barcode and Illumina TruSeq adapters. Libraries were sequenced on an Illumina NovaSeq with 2 x 150 bp paired-end reads. The authors' analysis ran thus. Demultiplexing of reads and collapsing into UMI-guided consensus sequences were performed with migec v1.2.7. Using mixcr v2.1.11, UMI consensuses were aligned to TRA and TRB V and J templates and then assembled into clonotypes. A clonotype was counted as expanded or contracted only when both edgeR and NoisET called the clonotype significant, with the noise models trained on biological replicates. For edgeR calls, a false discovery rate-adjusted p below 0.01 and a log2 fold-change threshold of 1 were applied. As an exploratory analysis of dynamics, PCA with hierarchical clustering was applied to max-normalized trajectories of the 1000 most abundant clonotypes. Separately sequenced CD4+ and CD8+ repertoires were used to assign a CD4 or CD8 phenotype to each responding clone. TCRdb itself trimmed the public reads at Q25 with fastp, ran MiXCR and retained productive beta chains. Rows are combined by CDR3 protein, so each entry shows the most common genes and DNA. The V and J calls come from TCRdb's annotation, not from the publication. Counted in this sample were hundreds of thousands of distinct CDR3 sequences; just under 20% of them appeared once. 20% to 25% of the sample belongs to the ten largest clones.

Taken from cysteine to phenylalanine, the CDR3 has 14 residues. Only the CDR3 region is kept as DNA, spanning 42 bases read in frame from base 1. Relative to germline, V is 3 bases shorter and J is 6 bases shorter, with 15 bases between their ends. Looking up the germline V gene (reference sequence) yields CDR1 DFQATT and CDR2 SNEGSKA. The sample was PBMCs or a T cell subset sorted from them (not recorded which). The receptor was isolated from a young man who had mild COVID-19 (a few samples of this study predate the infection). The sample titles of this study are shuffled in the database, so cell type and time point are left out; the donor was told from shared clones. Here the chain combines TRBV20-1 and TRBJ2-1, with the D assignment possibly TRBD1 or TRBD2, given 6 matching bases for each. The CDR3 protein is CSASGGRATNEQFF. The DNA is TGCAGTGCTAGCGGGGGCCGCGCTACCAATGAGCAGTTCTTC.